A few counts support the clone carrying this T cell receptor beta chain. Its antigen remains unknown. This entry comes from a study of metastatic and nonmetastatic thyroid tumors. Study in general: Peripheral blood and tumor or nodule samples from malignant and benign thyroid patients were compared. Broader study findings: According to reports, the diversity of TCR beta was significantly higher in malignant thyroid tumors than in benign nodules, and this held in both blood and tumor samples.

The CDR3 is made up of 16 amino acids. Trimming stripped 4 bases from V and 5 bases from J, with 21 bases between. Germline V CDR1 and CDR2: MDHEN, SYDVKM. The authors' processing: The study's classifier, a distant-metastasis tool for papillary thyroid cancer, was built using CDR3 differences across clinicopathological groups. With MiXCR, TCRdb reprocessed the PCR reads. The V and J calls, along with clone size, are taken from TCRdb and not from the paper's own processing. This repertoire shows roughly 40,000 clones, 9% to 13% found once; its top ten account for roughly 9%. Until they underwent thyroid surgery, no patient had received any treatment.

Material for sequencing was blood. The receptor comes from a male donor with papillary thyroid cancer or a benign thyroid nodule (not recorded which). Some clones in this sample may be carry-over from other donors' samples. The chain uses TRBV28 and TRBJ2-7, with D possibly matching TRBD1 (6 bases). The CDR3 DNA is TGTGCCAGCAGTTATTTACCTGGACAGCGAGGTCACGAGCAGTACTTC. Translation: CASSYLPGQRGHEQYF.